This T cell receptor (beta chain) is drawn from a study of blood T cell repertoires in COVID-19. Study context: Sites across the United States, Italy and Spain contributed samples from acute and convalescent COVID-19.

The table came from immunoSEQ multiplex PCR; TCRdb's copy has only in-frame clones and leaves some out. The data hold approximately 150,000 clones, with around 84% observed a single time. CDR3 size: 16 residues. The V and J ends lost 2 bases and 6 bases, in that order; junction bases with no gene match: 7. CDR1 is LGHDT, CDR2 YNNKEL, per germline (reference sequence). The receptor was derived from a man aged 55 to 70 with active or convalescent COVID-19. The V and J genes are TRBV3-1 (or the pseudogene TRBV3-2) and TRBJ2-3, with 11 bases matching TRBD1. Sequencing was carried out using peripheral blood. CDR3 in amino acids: CASSQSRTGGIDTQYF. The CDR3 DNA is TGTGCCAGCAGCCAATCCAGGACAGGGGGCATTGATACGCAGTATTTT.